These 14 T cell receptor beta chains came from one sample sequenced in a study of OX40 agonist ivuxolimab in advanced cancers. Profiled with immunoSEQ multiplex PCR; TCRdb holds only in-frame clones, not every one. The table includes tens of thousands of clones, approximately 81% detected once. The sample was CD4+ or CD8+ T cells sorted from blood, taken in a trial of the OX40 agonist ivuxolimab. The receptors were gathered from an adult with an advanced solid tumor such as melanoma, head and neck, liver or kidney cancer.

The chain couples TRBV28 to TRBJ2-3, with TRBD2 identical over 9 bases. CDR1 and CDR2 (germline): MDHEN, SYDVKM. V dropped 7 bases and J dropped 1; count of bases not matched to a gene: 12. This CDR3 contains 17 residues. The CDR3 DNA reads as TGTGCCAGCACGCTAGGGGTCCGGACTAGCGGCACAGATACGCAGTATTTT. Translating gives CASTLGVRTSGTDTQYF.

This chain joins TRBV5-1 and TRBJ1-1, with a possible D match to TRBD1 (5 bases). Germline V gene data show CDR1 as SGHRS and CDR2 as YFSETQ. V was cut by 1 base and J by 1 base, with 8 bases left in between. This CDR3 contains 14 residues. The CDR3 spells CASSLFQGNTEAFF. CDR3 nucleotides: TGCGCCAGCAGCTTGTTTCAGGGGAACACTGAAGCTTTCTTT.

This clone was recorded once. For the CDR3, the DNA is TGCGCCAGCAGCCAAGACGGGGGGTACACTGAAGCTTTCTTT. This gives the protein CASSQDGGYTEAFF. The chain uses TRBV4-3 and TRBJ1-1; weak D call: TRBD1 (5 bases). Germline CDR1 and CDR2: LGHNA and YSLEER. V lost 0 bases and J 3 bases, leaving 8 bases between the germline ends. The length of the CDR3 is 14 residues.

This clone appeared once. This chain joins TRBV28 and TRBJ2-3; a possible D gene is TRBD1 (6 bases). V lost 6 bases, J lost 0 bases, and 13 bases lay in between. The length of the CDR3 is 15 residues. The germline gives CDR1 MDHEN, CDR2 SYDVKM. The CDR3 coding sequence is TGTGCCAGCAGGGGGGCAGCGCAGAGCACAGATACGCAGTATTTT. Encoded protein: CASRGAAQSTDTQYF.

This chain links TRBV4-3 with TRBJ2-1; TRBD2 matches at 7 bases. V dropped 1 base and J dropped 3; count of bases not matched to a gene: 9. The CDR3 consists of 17 residues. CDR1 and CDR2 from the germline V gene are LGHNA and YSLEER. The CDR3 reads CASSQALAATNYNEQFF. DNA for the CDR3: TGCGCCAGCAGCCAAGCGCTAGCGGCCACCAACTACAATGAGCAGTTCTTC.

The J gene is TRBJ2-7, the V gene TRBV28; 9 nucleotides agree with TRBD1. Per the germline V gene, CDR1 is MDHEN and CDR2 is SYDVKM. V lost 3 bases to trimming and J lost 6 bases; unmatched junction nucleotides: 6. The CDR3 contains 14 residues. CDR3 nucleotides: TGTGCCAGCAGTTTGGGGATGACAGGGGGCGAGCAGTACTTC. This codes for CASSLGMTGGEQYF.

This clone has just one count. The gene calls are TRBV4-2 and TRBJ2-5; maybe TRBD1 (5 bases). From germline, CDR1 is LGHNA and CDR2 YNFKEQ. The CDR3 loop spans 15 amino acids. Trimming pared 1 base from V and 5 bases from J, leaving 14 bases between. Here the CDR3 DNA reads TGTGCCAGCAGCCAAGGCAGGGCAATGATGGAGACCCAGTACTTC. Residues: CASSQGRAMMETQYF.

The chain employs TRBV9 and TRBJ2-1; D unresolved. The V end was cut by 0 bases, the J end by 0 bases, with 7 bases between. The CDR3 covers 15 residues. Germline V gene lookup returns CDR1 SGDLS and CDR2 YYNGEE. CDR3 in amino acids: CASSVEASSYNEQFF. The CDR3 nucleotides read TGTGCCAGCAGCGTAGAGGCCAGCTCCTACAATGAGCAGTTCTTC.

This clone was detected only once. The J gene is TRBJ2-3, the V gene TRBV19, with 7 bases that match TRBD1. Germline loops: CDR1 LNHDA, CDR2 SQIVND (reference sequence). V lost 5 bases, J lost 2 bases, and 10 bases stayed unmatched. The CDR3 contains 16 residues. The CDR3 here is CASSAIDRDATDTQYF. CDR3 bases: TGTGCCAGTAGTGCCATAGACAGGGATGCCACAGATACGCAGTATTTT.

The chain recombines TRBV18 with TRBJ2-3, with D maybe TRBD2 (6 bases). The ends were cut back, 4 bases at V and 3 bases at J, with 14 bases in the middle. Per germline, CDR1 KGHSH and CDR2 LQKENI. The CDR3 is 15 residues long. CDR3 bases: TGTGCCAGCTCACTCTCGGGGGAAGGTACAGATACGCAGTATTTT. Translating gives CASSLSGEGTDTQYF. Drawing the rest from reference TRBV18 and TRBJ2-3, the complete variable domain is NAGVMQNPRHLVRRRGQEARLRCSPMKGHSHVYWYRQLPEEGLKFMVYLQKENIIDESGMPKERFSAEFPKEGPSILRIQQVVRGDSAAYFCASSLSGEGTDTQYFGPGTRLTVL.

In its sample, this clone was seen once. The DNA of the CDR3 is TGTGCCAGTACTCCACGGGCCCTTTACACTGAAGCTTTCTTT. It translates to CASTPRALYTEAFF. The V and J genes are TRBV19 and TRBJ1-1; D is unresolved. The germline V gene has CDR1 LNHDA and CDR2 SQIVND (reference sequence). This CDR3 spans 14 amino acids. The germline V and J ends were trimmed by 7 bases and 3 bases, with 15 bases remaining between them.

The table lists this clone with a count of one. The rearrangement joins TRBV28 to TRBJ2-1; D is tentatively TRBD1 or TRBD2 (6 bases each). The germline CDR1 and CDR2 sequences are MDHEN and SYDVKM. The length of the CDR3 is 13 residues. V was pared by 7 bases and J by 6 bases, with 13 bases between. The CDR3 spells CASTLRGRNEQFF. The CDR3 coding sequence is TGTGCCAGCACCCTCCGGGGGCGCAATGAGCAGTTCTTC.

The CDR3 DNA is TGTGCCAGTAGTATAGATCCTGGACTTACCCTCTACGAGCAGTACTTC. It yields the protein CASSIDPGLTLYEQYF. The chain employs TRBV19 and TRBJ2-7, with D possibly being TRBD2 (5 bases). V was clipped by 0 bases and J by 3 bases, with 15 bases between them. Germline V gives CDR1 LNHDA, CDR2 SQIVND (reference sequence). The CDR3 has 16 amino acids.

V and J are TRBV18 and TRBJ1-1; D is undetermined. The germline gives CDR1 KGHSH, CDR2 LQKENI. V lost 4 bases and J lost 3, with 12 bases in between. This CDR3 has 14 amino acids. The CDR3 is CASSLTGSDTEAFF. The CDR3 coding sequence is TGTGCCAGCTCACTGACCGGGTCCGACACTGAAGCTTTCTTT.